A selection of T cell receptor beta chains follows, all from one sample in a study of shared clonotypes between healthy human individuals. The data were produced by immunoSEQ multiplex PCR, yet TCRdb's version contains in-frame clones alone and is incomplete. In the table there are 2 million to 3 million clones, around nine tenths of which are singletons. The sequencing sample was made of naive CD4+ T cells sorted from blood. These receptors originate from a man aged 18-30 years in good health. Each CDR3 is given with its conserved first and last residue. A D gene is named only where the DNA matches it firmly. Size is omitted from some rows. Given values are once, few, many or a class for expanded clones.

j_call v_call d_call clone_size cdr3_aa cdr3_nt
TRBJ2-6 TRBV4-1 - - CASNEVWDMSSGANVLTF TGCGCCAGCAACGAAGTTTGGGACATGTCCTCTGGGGCCAACGTCCTGACTTTC
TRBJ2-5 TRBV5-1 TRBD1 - CASRATGQIQETQYF TGCGCCAGCAGGGCGACGGGACAGATTCAAGAGACCCAGTACTTC
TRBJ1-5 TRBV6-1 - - CASSEAIGTSNQPQHF TGTGCCAGCAGTGAAGCAATCGGAACTAGCAATCAGCCCCAGCATTTT
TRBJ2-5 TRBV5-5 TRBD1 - CASRPGQLPSGTQYF TGTGCCAGCAGACCGGGACAGCTGCCGTCGGGGACCCAGTACTTC
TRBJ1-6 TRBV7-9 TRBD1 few CASSEGGRSPLHF TGTGCCAGCAGCGAAGGGGGCAGATCACCCCTCCACTTT
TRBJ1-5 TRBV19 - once CASSVLGVREGQPQHF TGTGCCAGTAGTGTCCTTGGTGTAAGGGAAGGGCAGCCCCAGCATTTT
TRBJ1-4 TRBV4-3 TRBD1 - CASSQDGGTGAEKLFF TGCGCCAGCAGCCAAGATGGAGGGACAGGAGCTGAAAAACTGTTTTTT
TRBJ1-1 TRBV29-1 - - CSVTTEIMNTEAFF TGCAGCGTTACGACAGAAATCATGAACACTGAAGCTTTCTTT
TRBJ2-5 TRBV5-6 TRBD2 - CASSQGAGGGQETQYF TGTGCCAGCAGCCAAGGGGCGGGGGGAGGCCAAGAGACCCAGTACTTC
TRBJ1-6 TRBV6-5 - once CASSYSWTANNSPLHF TGTGCCAGCAGTTACTCGTGGACAGCCAACAATTCACCCCTCCACTTT
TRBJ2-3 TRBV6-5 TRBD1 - CASSYRQGLTDTQYF TGTGCCAGCAGTTACCGACAGGGCCTCACAGATACGCAGTATTTT
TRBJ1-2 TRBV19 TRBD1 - CASKIPGQGREGYTF TGTGCCAGTAAGATTCCGGGACAGGGACGCGAAGGCTACACCTTC
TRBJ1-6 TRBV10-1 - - CASGTAGSPLHF TGCGCCAGCGGGACGGCCGGTTCACCCCTCCACTTT
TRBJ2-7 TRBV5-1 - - CASSSISGPNYEQYF TGCGCCAGCAGCAGTATTAGCGGACCAAACTACGAGCAGTACTTC
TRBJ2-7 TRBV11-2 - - CASGGIQGWYEQYF TGTGCCAGCGGCGGGATACAGGGGTGGTACGAGCAGTACTTC
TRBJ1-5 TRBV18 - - CASSPADSNQPQHF TGTGCCAGCTCACCGGCTGATAGCAATCAGCCCCAGCATTTT
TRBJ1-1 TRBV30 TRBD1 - CAWTFRDREAEAFF TGTGCCTGGACCTTCCGGGACAGGGAGGCTGAAGCTTTCTTT
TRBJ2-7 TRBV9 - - CASSQTTRGDEQYF TGTGCCAGCAGCCAAACCACTAGGGGTGACGAGCAGTACTTC
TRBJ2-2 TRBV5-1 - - CASSPGEAKNTGELFF TGCGCCAGCAGCCCGGGGGAAGCTAAGAACACCGGGGAGCTGTTTTTT
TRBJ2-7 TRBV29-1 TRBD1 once CSVENGAGTENF TGCAGCGTTGAGAATGGGGCCGGGACAGAAAACTTC
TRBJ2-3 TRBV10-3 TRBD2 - CAITGTSGGPLTDTQYF TGTGCCATCACTGGGACTAGCGGGGGCCCCCTCACAGATACGCAGTATTTT
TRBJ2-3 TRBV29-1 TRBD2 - CSVSPLAGVLTDTQYF TGCAGCGTCAGCCCCCTAGCGGGTGTACTCACAGATACGCAGTATTTT
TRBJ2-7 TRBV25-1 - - CASSDIALNGYEQYF TGTGCCAGCAGTGACATAGCCCTAAATGGCTACGAGCAGTACTTC
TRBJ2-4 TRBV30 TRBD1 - CAWRQGAKNIQYF TGTGCCTGGAGACAGGGGGCGAAAAACATTCAGTACTTC
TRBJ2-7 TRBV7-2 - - CASSLQRISYEQYF TGTGCCAGCAGCTTACAGCGAATCTCCTACGAGCAGTACTTC
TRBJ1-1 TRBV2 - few CASNELSAEAFF TGTGCCAGCAACGAATTGAGCGCTGAAGCTTTCTTT
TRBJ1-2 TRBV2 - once CASSVGINYGYTF TGTGCCAGCAGTGTTGGAATTAACTATGGCTACACCTTC
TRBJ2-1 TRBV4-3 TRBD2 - CASSQLAGGPDEQFF TGCGCCAGCAGCCAACTAGCGGGAGGGCCGGATGAGCAGTTCTTC
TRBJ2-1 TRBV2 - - CASDSSGSPYNEQFF TGTGCCAGCGATTCGTCGGGTAGCCCCTACAATGAGCAGTTCTTC
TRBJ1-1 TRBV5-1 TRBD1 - CASSPPGQGLNTEAFF TGCGCCAGCAGCCCTCCGGGACAGGGTTTGAACACTGAAGCTTTCTTT
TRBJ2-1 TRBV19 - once CASSIEGSGVGYNEQFF TGTGCCAGTAGTATAGAGGGTTCAGGGGTCGGCTACAATGAGCAGTTCTTC